The source of this T cell receptor (beta chain) is a study of shared clonotypes between healthy human individuals. This CDR3 has 16 residues. Germline V gene lookup returns CDR1 MNHEY and CDR2 SMNVEV (reference sequence). Trimming stripped 0 bases from V and 4 bases from J, with 12 bases between. Positive CCR7 selection of CD45RO-negative cells yielded the naive CD8 cells, and terminally differentiated effector memory CD45RA+ cells were excluded. Data came from immunoSEQ multiplex PCR; TCRdb stores just in-frame clones and leaves some out. The table has around 610,000 clones, approximately 96% seen once; the top ten hold less than 0.12%.

The chain combines TRBV27 with TRBJ1-4; D gene ambiguous. This clonotype originated in a young woman in good health. Input material: naive CD8+ T cells sorted from blood. CDR3 nucleotide sequence: TGTGCCAGCAGTTTATCGCCCCCTATACTTAATGAAAAACTGTTTTTT. Its protein is CASSLSPPILNEKLFF.